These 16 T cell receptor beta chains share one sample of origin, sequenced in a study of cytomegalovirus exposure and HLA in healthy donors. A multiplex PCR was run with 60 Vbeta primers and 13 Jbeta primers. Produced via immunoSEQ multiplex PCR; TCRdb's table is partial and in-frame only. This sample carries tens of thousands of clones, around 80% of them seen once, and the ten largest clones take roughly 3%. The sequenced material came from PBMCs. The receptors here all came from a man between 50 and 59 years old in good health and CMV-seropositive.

The CDR3 protein is CASSFLTGGRAEAFF. The CDR3 DNA sequence: TGTGCCAGCAGCTTTCTAACAGGGGGCCGGGCTGAAGCTTTCTTT. V gene TRBV7-2 combines with J gene TRBJ1-1; 9 nucleotides line up with TRBD1. The germline V gene has CDR1 SGHTA and CDR2 FQGNSA. V shed 3 bases and J 6 bases; nucleotides not matched to a gene: 8. The CDR3 totals 15 residues.

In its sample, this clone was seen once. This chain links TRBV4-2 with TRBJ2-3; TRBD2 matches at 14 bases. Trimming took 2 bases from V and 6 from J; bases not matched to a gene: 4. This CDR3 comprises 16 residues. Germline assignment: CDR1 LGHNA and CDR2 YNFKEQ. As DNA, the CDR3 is TGTGCCAGCAGCCAACCGGGACTAGCGGGAGCTGATACGCAGTATTTT. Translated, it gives CASSQPGLAGADTQYF.

The CDR3: CASSRSSGGPNEQFF. CDR3 nucleotide sequence: TGTGCCAGCAGCCGGAGTAGCGGGGGGCCCAATGAGCAGTTCTTC. J is TRBJ2-1 and V is TRBV14; TRBD2 aligns across 10 bases. V gave up 4 bases and J gave up 6 bases; unmatched junction bases: 6. The germline V gene has CDR1 SGHDN and CDR2 FVKESK. The CDR3 is 15 amino acids.

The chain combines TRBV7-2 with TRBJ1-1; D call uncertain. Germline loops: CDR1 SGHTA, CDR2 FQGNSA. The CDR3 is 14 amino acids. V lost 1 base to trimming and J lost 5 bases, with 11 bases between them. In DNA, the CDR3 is TGTGCCAGCAGCTTAGTTGGCAGTTGGACTGAAGCTTTCTTT. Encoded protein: CASSLVGSWTEAFF.

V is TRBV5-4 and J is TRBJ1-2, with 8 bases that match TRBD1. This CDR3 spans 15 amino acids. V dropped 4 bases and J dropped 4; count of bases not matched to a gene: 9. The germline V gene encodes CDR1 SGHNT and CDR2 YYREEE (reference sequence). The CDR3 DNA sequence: TGTGCCAGCAGCACTGCTTCAGGGGGCGCCTATGGCTACACCTTC. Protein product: CASSTASGGAYGYTF.

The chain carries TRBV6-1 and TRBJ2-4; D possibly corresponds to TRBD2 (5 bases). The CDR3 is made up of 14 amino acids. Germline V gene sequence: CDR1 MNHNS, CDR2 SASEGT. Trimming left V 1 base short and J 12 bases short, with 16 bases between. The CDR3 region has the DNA TGTGCCAGCAGTGAAGTAAACGGGATCGGGTATCAGTACTTC. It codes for CASSEVNGIGYQYF.

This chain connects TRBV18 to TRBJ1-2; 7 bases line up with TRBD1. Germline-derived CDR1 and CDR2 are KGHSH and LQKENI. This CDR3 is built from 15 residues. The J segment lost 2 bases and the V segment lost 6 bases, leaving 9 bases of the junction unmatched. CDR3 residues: CASSPGQVVNYGYTF. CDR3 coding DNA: TGTGCCAGCTCGCCAGGACAGGTTGTAAACTATGGCTACACCTTC.

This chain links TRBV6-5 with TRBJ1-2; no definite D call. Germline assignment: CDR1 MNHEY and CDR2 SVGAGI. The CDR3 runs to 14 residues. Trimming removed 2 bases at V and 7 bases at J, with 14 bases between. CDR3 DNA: TGTGCCAGCAGTTACACGTCCCGGTCTGGTGGCTACACCTTC. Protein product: CASSYTSRSGGYTF.

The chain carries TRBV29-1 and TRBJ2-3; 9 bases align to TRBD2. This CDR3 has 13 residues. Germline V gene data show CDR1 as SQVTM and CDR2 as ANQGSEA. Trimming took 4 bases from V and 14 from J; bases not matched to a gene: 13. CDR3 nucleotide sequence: TGCAGCGTTGTTAGCCTGACTAGCGGCCAAGGGTATTTT. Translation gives CSVVSLTSGQGYF.

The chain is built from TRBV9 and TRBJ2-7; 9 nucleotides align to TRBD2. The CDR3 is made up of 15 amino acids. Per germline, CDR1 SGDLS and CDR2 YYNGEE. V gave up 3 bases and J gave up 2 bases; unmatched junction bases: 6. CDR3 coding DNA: TGTGCCAGCAGCGCACGAGCGGGAGGTGCCTACGAGCAGTACTTC. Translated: CASSARAGGAYEQYF.

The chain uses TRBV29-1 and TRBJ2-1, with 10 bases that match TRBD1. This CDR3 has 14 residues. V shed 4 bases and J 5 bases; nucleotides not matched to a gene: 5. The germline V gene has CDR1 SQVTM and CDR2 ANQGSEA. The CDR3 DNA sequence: TGCAGCGTTGTCCGACAGGGGGCTGACAATGAGCAGTTCTTC. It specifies CSVVRQGADNEQFF.

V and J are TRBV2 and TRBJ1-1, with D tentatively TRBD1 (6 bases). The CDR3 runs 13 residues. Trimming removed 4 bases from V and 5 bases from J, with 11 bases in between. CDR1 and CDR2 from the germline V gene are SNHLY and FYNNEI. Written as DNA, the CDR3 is TGTGCCAGCAGTGCGACAGGAAGAACTGAAGCTTTCTTT. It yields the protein CASSATGRTEAFF.

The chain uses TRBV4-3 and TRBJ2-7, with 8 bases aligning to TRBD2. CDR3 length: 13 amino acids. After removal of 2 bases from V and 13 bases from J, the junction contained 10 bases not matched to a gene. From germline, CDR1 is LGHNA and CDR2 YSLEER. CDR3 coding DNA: TGCGCCAGCAGCCAATGGGGCGGGGGGCCCCCCTACTTC. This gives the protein CASSQWGGGPPYF.

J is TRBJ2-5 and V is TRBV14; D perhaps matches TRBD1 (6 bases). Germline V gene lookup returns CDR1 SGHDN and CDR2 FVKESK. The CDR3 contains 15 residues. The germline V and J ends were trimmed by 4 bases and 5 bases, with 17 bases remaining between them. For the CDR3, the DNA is TGTGCCAGCAGCCTCTTGGGGGCCACTGGGGAGACCCAGTACTTC. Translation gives CASSLLGATGETQYF. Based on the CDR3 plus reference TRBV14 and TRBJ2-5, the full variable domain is EAGVTQFPSHSVIEKGQTVTLRCDPISGHDNLYWYRRVMGKEIKFLLHFVKESKQDESGMPNNRFLAERTGGTYSTLKVQPAELEDSGVYFCASSLLGATGETQYFGPGTRLLVL.

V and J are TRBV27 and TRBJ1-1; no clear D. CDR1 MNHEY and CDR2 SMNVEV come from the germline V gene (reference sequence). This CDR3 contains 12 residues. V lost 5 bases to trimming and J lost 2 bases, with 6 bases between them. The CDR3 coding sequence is TGTGCCAGCAGTCTAATAAACACTGAAGCTTTCTTT. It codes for CASSLINTEAFF.

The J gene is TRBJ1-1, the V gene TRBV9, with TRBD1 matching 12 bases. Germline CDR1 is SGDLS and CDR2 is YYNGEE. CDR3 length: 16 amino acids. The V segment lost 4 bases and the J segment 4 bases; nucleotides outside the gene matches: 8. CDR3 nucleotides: TGTGCCAGCAGCTCCCTGGGACAGGGGGCGATCACTGAAGCTTTCTTT. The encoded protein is CASSSLGQGAITEAFF. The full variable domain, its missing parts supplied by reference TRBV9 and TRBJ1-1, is DSGVTQTPKHLITATGQRVTLRCSPRSGDLSVYWYQQSLDQGLQFLIQYYNGEERAKGNILERFSAQQFPDLHSELNLSSLELGDSALYFCASSSLGQGAITEAFFGQGTRLTVV.